The 10 T cell receptor beta chains presented below share a single source sample, sequenced in a study of T-cell reconstitution after alpha-beta-depleted transplantation in children. Unique molecular identifiers were incorporated when the TCRbeta library was constructed. TCRdb analysed the PCR reads with MiXCR anew, one entry per CDR3 protein. The repertoire holds 350,000 to 400,000 distinct CDR3 sequences, with 13% as singletons. Sample: PBMCs, taken from the stem cell graft. All receptors come from a human donor who donated a stem cell graft to a child with Fanconi anemia.

This clonotype has at least ten counts. J is TRBJ2-1 and V is TRBV24-1, with D possibly matching TRBD2 (6 bases). Trimming took 0 bases from V and 5 from J, leaving 7 bases between them. CDR1 is KGHDR, CDR2 SFDVKD, per germline. There are 14 residues in the CDR3. The CDR3 DNA sequence: TGTGCCACCAGTGATTTGGGAGGGGACAATGAGCAGTTCTTC. It yields the protein CATSDLGGDNEQFF.

This clonotype showed up just a few times. This CDR3 is CATSESGRPQTQYF. CDR3 DNA: TGTGCCACCAGCGAGTCAGGGCGCCCCCAGACCCAGTACTTC. The chain has TRBV15 and TRBJ2-5, with a tentative D call TRBD1 (5 bases). V was shortened by 5 bases and J by 6 bases, with 16 bases between the two germline ends. The germline gives CDR1 LNHNV, CDR2 YYDKDF (reference sequence). The length of the CDR3 is 14 residues.

The rearrangement joins TRBV21-1 to TRBJ2-7; TRBD1 is the table's D call, not checked against the DNA. TRBV21-1 is noted as a pseudogene. The CDR3 loop spans 13 amino acids. The CDR3 sequence: CASRERGPYEQYV. The CDR3, as DNA: TGTGCCAGCCGGGAACGCGGCCCCTACGAGCAGTACGTC.

This clonotype has just a few counts. This sequence joins TRBV20-1 and TRBJ2-1; weak D call: TRBD1 (5 bases). V dropped 5 bases and J dropped 0 bases, with 11 bases sitting between them. The germline V gene encodes CDR1 DFQATT and CDR2 SNEGSKA (reference sequence). This CDR3 has 14 residues. The CDR3 DNA sequence: TGCAGTGCTGCCTACGACAGCTCCTACAATGAGCAGTTCTTC. It yields the protein CSAAYDSSYNEQFF.

This clonotype was seen more than once but under ten times. This may arise from a read error, as a much more abundant clone is one base away. The rearrangement links TRBV12-3 or TRBV12-4 to TRBJ1-5; TRBD1 matches 8 bases. The CDR3 sequence is 14 residues long. CDR3 bases: TGTGCCAGCAGTTTTGAACAGGGGGGGCGGCCCCAGCGTTTT. It translates to CASSFEQGGRPQRF.

This clonotype appeared many times. The chain joins TRBV7-2 to TRBJ2-3, with no clear D. Germline V gives CDR1 SGHTA, CDR2 FQGNSA. The CDR3 length is 12 residues. Trimming shortened V by 1 base and J by 9 bases, and 8 bases separated the two germline ends. CDR3: CASSLGVLTQYF. The CDR3 DNA sequence: TGTGCCAGCAGCTTAGGGGTTTTGACGCAGTATTTT. The variable domain in full, with the rest retrieved from reference TRBV7-2 and TRBJ2-3, is GAGVSQSPSNKVTEKGKDVELRCDPISGHTALYWYRQSLGQGLEFLIYFQGNSAPDKSGLPSDRFSAERTGGSVSTLTIQRTQQEDSAVYLCASSLGVLTQYFGPGTRLTVL.

This clonotype was recorded at least ten times. The rearrangement uses TRBV27 and TRBJ1-5; D not certain. This CDR3 region has 15 residues. Trimming left V 6 bases short and J 4 bases short, with 16 bases between. Germline CDR1 and CDR2: MNHEY and SMNVEV (reference sequence). Written as DNA, the CDR3 is TGTGCCAGCAGCCCCCTCCGGGGTAGGAATCAGCCCCAGCATTTT. Amino acid sequence: CASSPLRGRNQPQHF.

This clonotype has just a few counts. This chain uses TRBV4-2 with TRBJ2-3; D might be TRBD1 or TRBD2, each matching 5 bases. The germline V gene encodes CDR1 LGHNA and CDR2 YNFKEQ. The CDR3 runs 16 residues. V was cut by 5 bases and J by 4 bases, with 19 bases left in between. The CDR3 protein is CASSYEIGARADTQYF. CDR3 nucleotides: TGTGCCAGCAGCTACGAGATAGGGGCGAGGGCAGATACGCAGTATTTT.

This clonotype was counted at least ten times. A read error may account for a junction end that differs from germline. The chain joins TRBV12-3 or TRBV12-4 to TRBJ2-1; TRBD1 might be the D (6 bases). The CDR3 has 11 amino acids. The chain's CDR3 is CASSFGGGLSF. CDR3 DNA: TGTGCCAGCAGTTTTGGGGGCGGCCTATCCTTC.

V usage is TRBV2 and J usage is TRBJ2-1, with 11 bases aligning to TRBD1. There are 15 residues in the CDR3. Trimming cost V 6 bases and J 3 bases; bases outside gene matches: 4. CDR1 SNHLY and CDR2 FYNNEI come from the germline V gene. The CDR3 region has the DNA TGTGCCAGCAGGACGGGACAGGGGGACTACAATGAGCAGTTCTTC. The encoded protein is CASRTGQGDYNEQFF.